The source of this T cell receptor beta chain is a study of OX40 agonist ivuxolimab in advanced cancers. Study at large: Six ivuxolimab dose levels, 0.01 to 10 mg/kg, were given intravenously every 2 weeks. Study outcomes and limitations: Expansion of clones was among the lowest in partial responders at 0.1-3.0 mg/kg.

This table comes from immunoSEQ multiplex PCR, and its TCRdb copy is limited to in-frame clones, with some not included. The sample records fewer than 130,000 clones, 89% being singletons. This clone was counted a single time. The antigen remains unidentified. The CDR3 contains 12 residues. The V end lost 4 bases, the J end lost 6 bases, and 9 bases lay between the germline ends. Per the germline V gene, CDR1 is SGHTA and CDR2 is FQGTGA. A history of autoimmune disease or systemic immunosuppression excluded patients. J is TRBJ1-2 and V is TRBV7-3; D not resolved. The source material was CD4+ or CD8+ T cells sorted from blood, sampled in a trial of the OX40 agonist ivuxolimab. This TCR was recovered from an adult with an advanced solid tumor such as melanoma, head and neck, liver or kidney cancer. CDR3 DNA: TGTGCCAGCAGCTCCCCGGCGGATGGCTACACCTTC. The encoded protein is CASSSPADGYTF.